Listed below are T cell receptor beta chains from one sample, sequenced in a study of shared clonotypes between healthy human individuals. The protocol was immunoSEQ multiplex PCR, while the TCRdb copy is restricted to in-frame clones and leaves out a portion. The sample has 2 million to 2.5 million clones, approximately 95% seen once; the top ten hold about 0.39%. Sequenced input: naive CD4+ T cells from PBMCs. The receptors come from a man younger than 35 in good health. Some clones in this sample may be carry-over from other donors' samples. CDR3s include the opening cysteine and the closing phenylalanine or tryptophan. A D gene is named only where the DNA matches it firmly. A row's size may be missing; if present it is once, few, many or a size class.

clone_size	v_call	j_call	d_call	cdr3_aa	cdr3_nt
.	TRBV29-1	TRBJ1-1	.	CSVQSGQLNTEAFF	TGCAGCGTTCAATCTGGACAGTTGAACACTGAAGCTTTCTTT
.	TRBV2	TRBJ2-1	.	CASIAYNEQFF	TGTGCCAGCATAGCCTACAATGAGCAGTTCTTC
.	TRBV21-1	TRBJ2-1	.	CASSGGDRFYNEQFF	TGTGCCAGCAGCGGGGGGGACAGGTTCTACAATGAGCAGTTCTTC
.	TRBV28	TRBJ2-7	.	CATQKGPTYEQYF	TGTGCCACCCAAAAGGGTCCCACCTACGAGCAGTACTTC
.	TRBV5-1	TRBJ2-1	.	CASSLAGRPVGEQFF	TGCGCCAGCAGCTTGGCCGGGCGACCCGTTGGGGAGCAGTTCTTC
.	TRBV28	TRBJ2-7	.	CASSFSSWQSYEQYF	TGTGCCAGCAGTTTCTCATCCTGGCAGTCCTACGAGCAGTACTTC
.	TRBV5-1	TRBJ2-7	.	CASSFGPGYEQYF	TGCGCCAGCAGCTTTGGGCCAGGCTACGAGCAGTACTTC
.	TRBV5-4	TRBJ2-2	TRBD2	CASSLVAGAVNTGELFF	TGTGCCAGCAGCTTGGTAGCGGGAGCCGTGAACACCGGGGAGCTGTTTTTT
.	TRBV5-4	TRBJ1-5	TRBD1	CASSLGTGTGVNQPQHF	TGTGCCAGCAGCTTGGGTACCGGGACAGGGGTCAATCAGCCCCAGCATTTT
.	TRBV5-4	TRBJ1-1	.	CASSPKVGQGNGEAFF	TGTGCCAGCAGCCCAAAGGTGGGGCAGGGGAACGGTGAAGCTTTCTTT
.	TRBV9	TRBJ2-5	TRBD2	CASSVGLAGGLSQETQYF	TGTGCCAGCAGCGTAGGGTTAGCGGGAGGACTATCCCAAGAGACCCAGTACTTC
.	TRBV18	TRBJ2-3	.	CASSPPSPGLGTDTQYF	TGTGCCAGCTCACCACCCTCACCAGGGTTAGGAACAGATACGCAGTATTTT
.	TRBV7-8	TRBJ1-5	.	CASSLAALAGQPQHF	TGTGCCAGCAGCTTAGCGGCCCTTGCGGGTCAGCCCCAGCATTTT
.	TRBV11-2	TRBJ1-3	.	CASSPGSGNTIYF	TGTGCCAGCAGCCCGGGCTCTGGAAACACCATATATTTT
.	TRBV7-6	TRBJ2-1	.	CASSEGGSSRGEQFF	TGTGCCAGCAGCGAGGGCGGATCTAGCAGGGGCGAGCAGTTCTTC
.	TRBV4-2	TRBJ1-2	.	CASSQDLGQSGYTF	TGTGCCAGCAGCCAAGATCTTGGGCAGTCTGGCTACACCTTC
.	TRBV29-1	TRBJ2-3	TRBD2	CSALGREWSDTQYF	TGCAGCGCCCTGGGGCGGGAGTGGTCCGATACGCAGTATTTT
.	TRBV9	TRBJ2-5	.	CASSVSSGWPTTETQYF	TGTGCCAGCAGCGTATCCTCGGGCTGGCCTACCACCGAGACCCAGTACTTC
.	TRBV6-1	TRBJ2-3	.	CASSPPITDTQYF	TGTGCCAGCAGTCCCCCGATCACAGATACGCAGTATTTT
.	TRBV29-1	TRBJ2-5	.	CSGETGVGTQYF	TGCAGCGGTGAGACAGGTGTGGGGACCCAGTACTTC
.	TRBV23-1	TRBJ2-2	.	CASSPPYSGNTGELFF	TGCGCCAGCAGTCCTCCTTATTCAGGGAACACCGGGGAGCTGTTTTTT
.	TRBV6-5	TRBJ2-6	.	CASSKLGTNVLTF	TGTGCCAGCAGTAAACTAGGAACCAACGTCCTGACTTTC
.	TRBV9	TRBJ2-1	.	CASSVRQSSYNEQFF	TGTGCCAGCAGCGTACGGCAGTCCTCCTACAATGAGCAGTTCTTC
once	TRBV10-3	TRBJ2-3	.	CAISWGADTQYF	TGTGCCATCAGCTGGGGGGCGGATACGCAGTATTTT
.	TRBV27	TRBJ2-2	.	CASSLSTGTGELFF	TGTGCCAGCAGTTTATCCACGGGAACCGGGGAGCTGTTTTTT
once	TRBV5-1	TRBJ2-7	TRBD2	CASSWGGSSYEQYF	TGCGCCAGCAGCTGGGGAGGGAGCTCCTACGAGCAGTACTTC
.	TRBV11-2	TRBJ2-3	.	CASSLGYSATDTQYF	TGTGCCAGCAGCCTCGGGTACAGCGCGACAGATACGCAGTATTTT
.	TRBV4-1	TRBJ2-3	TRBD1	CASSQDPTGWDTDTQYF	TGCGCCAGCAGCCAAGATCCGACAGGGTGGGACACAGATACGCAGTATTTT
.	TRBV6-5	TRBJ2-2	TRBD1	CASKVNRGAGELFF	TGTGCCAGCAAAGTAAACAGGGGGGCCGGGGAGCTGTTTTTT
.	TRBV6-5	TRBJ2-7	TRBD2	CASRISGSGEQYF	TGTGCCAGCAGGATTAGCGGGAGTGGCGAGCAGTACTTC
.	TRBV30	TRBJ2-2	TRBD1	CAWSVLGQGSGELFF	TGTGCCTGGAGTGTACTGGGACAGGGATCCGGGGAGCTGTTTTTT